This T cell receptor beta chain is from a study of T-cell memory formation after mild COVID-19. Study summary: TCR clusters showed largely donor specificity. Notes on the study in general: Cross-reactive memory apparently joined, as some responding clones appeared in pre-infection memory.

On this clonotype: Its specificity is not known.

V lost 8 bases and J lost 0; bases outside the gene matches: 4. CDR1 is SNHLY, CDR2 FYNNEI, per germline. This CDR3 is built from 15 residues. Amplification by 5'RACE using constant-segment primers produced TCR alpha and TCR beta cDNA libraries that carried sample barcodes and UMIs. TCRdb fed the 5' RACE reads into MiXCR, producing one record per CDR3 protein. The table records over 300,000 distinct CDR3 sequences, 20% to 25% of them present only once. This clonotype was sampled from a man between 18 and 29 years old who had mild COVID-19 (a few samples of this study predate the infection). Cell type and time point are not known. The sample comprised PBMCs or a T cell subset sorted from them (not recorded which). The chain couples TRBV2 to TRBJ2-3; 11 bases are shared with TRBD2. CDR3 sequence reads: CASGGTSGSTDTQYF. The DNA of the CDR3 is TGTGCCAGCGGAGGGACTAGCGGAAGCACAGATACGCAGTATTTT. Supplemented by reference TRBV2 and TRBJ2-3, the full variable domain reads EPEVTQTPSHQVTQMGQEVILRCVPISNHLYFYWYRQILGQKVEFLVSFYNNEISEKSEIFDDQFSVERPDGSNFTLKIRSTKLEDSAMYFCASGGTSGSTDTQYFGPGTRLTVL.